This T cell receptor beta chain derives from a study of Ad26.COV2.S vaccination and SARS-CoV-2 variants. General study results and limits: Placebo and vaccine recipients had non-spike TCR breadth that was similar. There was a possibility that the TCR breadth and depth analyses underestimated total T cell responses.

Germline V gene sequence: CDR1 SGHNT, CDR2 YYREEE (reference sequence). Germline trimming cut 3 bases from V and 3 bases from J; bases unmatched to any gene: 3. This CDR3 spans 13 amino acids. Clones were read by immunoSEQ multiplex PCR, and TCRdb kept only the in-frame ones, dropping some. This sample has about 440,000 clones, with 87% found just once. As regards this clone: Antigen unknown.

Regarding treatment: about 20 received Ad26.COV2.S at low or high dose, single or two shots; several received placebo; per-sample allocation not given. Day 63 after the first vaccine or placebo injection was the time point for sampling. The chain is built from TRBV5-4 and TRBJ2-7, with 7 bases lining up with TRBD2. The sequence derives from a person between 18 and 65 years old who received the Ad26.COV2.S COVID-19 vaccine or a placebo. The sequencing here drew on peripheral blood, taken in a trial of Ad26.COV2.S vaccine versus placebo. The chain's CDR3 is CASSSGGRYEQYF. CDR3 coding DNA: TGTGCCAGCAGCTCGGGAGGTCGCTACGAGCAGTACTTC.